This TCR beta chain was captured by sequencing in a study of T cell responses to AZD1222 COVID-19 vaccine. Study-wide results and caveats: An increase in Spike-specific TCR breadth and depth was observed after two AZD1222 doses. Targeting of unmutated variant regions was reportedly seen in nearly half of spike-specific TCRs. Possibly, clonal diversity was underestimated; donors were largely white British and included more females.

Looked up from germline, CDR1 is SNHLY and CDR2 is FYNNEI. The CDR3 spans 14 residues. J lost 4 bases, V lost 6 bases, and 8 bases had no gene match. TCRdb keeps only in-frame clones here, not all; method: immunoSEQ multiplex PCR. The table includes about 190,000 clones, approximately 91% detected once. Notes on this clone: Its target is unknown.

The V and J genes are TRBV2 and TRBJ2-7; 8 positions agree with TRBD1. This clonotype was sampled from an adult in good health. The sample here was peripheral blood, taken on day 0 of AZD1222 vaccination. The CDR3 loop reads CASRPGTGPYEQYF. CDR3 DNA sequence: TGTGCCAGCAGGCCCGGGACAGGCCCTTACGAGCAGTACTTC.